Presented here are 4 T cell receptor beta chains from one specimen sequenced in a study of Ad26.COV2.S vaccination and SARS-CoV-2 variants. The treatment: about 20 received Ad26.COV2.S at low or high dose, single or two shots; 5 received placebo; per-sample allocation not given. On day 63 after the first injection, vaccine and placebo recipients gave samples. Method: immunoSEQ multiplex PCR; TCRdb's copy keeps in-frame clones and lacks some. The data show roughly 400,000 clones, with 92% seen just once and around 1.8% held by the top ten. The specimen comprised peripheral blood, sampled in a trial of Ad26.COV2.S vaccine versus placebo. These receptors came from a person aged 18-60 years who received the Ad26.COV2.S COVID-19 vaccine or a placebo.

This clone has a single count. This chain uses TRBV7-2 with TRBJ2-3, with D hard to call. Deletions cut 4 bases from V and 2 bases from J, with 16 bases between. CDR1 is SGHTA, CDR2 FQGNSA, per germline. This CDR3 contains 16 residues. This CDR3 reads CASSYFGQIPTDTQYF. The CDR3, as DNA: TGTGCCAGCAGCTACTTCGGCCAGATCCCCACAGATACGCAGTATTTT.

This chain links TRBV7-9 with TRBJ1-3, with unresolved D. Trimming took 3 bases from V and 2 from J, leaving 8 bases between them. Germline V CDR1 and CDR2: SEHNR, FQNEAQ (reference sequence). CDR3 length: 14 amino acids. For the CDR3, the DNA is TGTGCCAGCAGCTTGCTAAGTACTGGAAACACCATATATTTT. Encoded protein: CASSLLSTGNTIYF. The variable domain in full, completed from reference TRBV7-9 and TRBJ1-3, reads DTGVSQNPRHKITKRGQNVTFRCDPISEHNRLYWYRQTLGQGPEFLTYFQNEAQLEKSRLLSDRFSAERPKGSFSTLEIQRTEQGDSAMYLCASSLLSTGNTIYFGEGSWLTVV.

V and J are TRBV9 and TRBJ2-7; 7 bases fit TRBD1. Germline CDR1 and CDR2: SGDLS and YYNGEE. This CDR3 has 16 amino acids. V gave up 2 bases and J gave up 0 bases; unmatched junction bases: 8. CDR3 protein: CASSVSDRTSSYEQYF. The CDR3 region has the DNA TGTGCCAGCAGCGTGTCGGACAGGACCTCCTCCTACGAGCAGTACTTC.

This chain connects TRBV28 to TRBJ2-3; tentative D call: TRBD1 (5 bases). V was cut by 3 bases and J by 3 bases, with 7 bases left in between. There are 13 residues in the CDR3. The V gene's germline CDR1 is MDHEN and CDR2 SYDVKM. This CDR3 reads CASSFRATDTQYF. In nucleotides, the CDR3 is TGTGCCAGCAGTTTCAGGGCAACAGATACGCAGTATTTT.